This TCR beta chain was identified during a study of identical twins (TCRdb year 2016). For the study in its entirety: The study deep-sequenced TCR alpha and beta repertoires from monozygotic twins, unrelated adults of various ages and cord blood to test whether fetal clonotypes persist. To rule out contamination, the twin experiments were replicated at different times with different library preparation protocols. What the work shows at the level of the full study, not this receptor alone: In monozygotic twins, out-of-frame TCR alpha sharing was systematically underestimated by recombination models, although the models agreed with sharing between unrelated individuals. Zero-insertion analyses could be partly confounded by invariant T cells such as MAIT and iNKT, though diverse VJ usage argued against such confounding for most clonotypes. Excess twin sharing in beta out-of-frame sequences was weaker because fewer shared sequences lowered the signal-to-noise ratio. Because the same donors could not be followed over many years, conclusions were based on cross-sectional statistical analysis. Abundant cord blood beta clonotypes carried fewer insertions; young adult naive repertoires showed a weaker similar trend, while memory repertoires showed none. Compared with coincidental sharing between unrelated individuals, out-of-frame TCR alpha sequences shared between twins showed an excess of sequences with low generation probability.

Library creation used 5' RACE. TCRdb records Illumina HiSeq 2000 as the sequencer. Template switching added a universal primer binding site, and the final cDNA carried a unique molecular identifier that allowed TCR cDNA molecules to be counted accurately. First-strand cDNA for TCR alpha and beta chains was synthesized from specific primers in the conserved constant-segment region. To control for contamination, every cDNA library carried two barcodes: a SMART-Mk sample barcode plus Illumina barcodes. TruSeq adapter sequences and Illumina sample barcodes were added in two successive PCR steps. Sequencing of the TCR alpha and beta cDNA libraries was done on the Illumina HiSeq platform using custom primers. On the study's bioinformatics: MiGEC was used to process raw reads and extract unique molecular identifiers, and MiXCR was used to find CDR3 positions. For each individual, recombination models were inferred using an EM algorithm with the repgenHMM and IGoR tools. Shared clonotypes were analyzed with the tcR package in R, and sharing was normalized by the product of cloneset sizes. To study raw recombination free of thymic and clonal selection effects, out-of-frame nonproductive sequences were analyzed. TCRdb passed the public sequencing reads through fastp at Q25 and MiXCR, retaining productive beta sequences. Merged by CDR3 protein, the rows form single entries marked with the most common genes and DNA. V and J calls and clone size were set by TCRdb, not the authors. Within this sample are 100,000 or so distinct CDR3 sequences, with 5.9% of them counted one time only. The ten largest account for 12% of the sample.

Only healthy Caucasian donors were included. Miltenyi CD45RO+ enrichment and human naive T-cell isolation kits were used to isolate memory (CD45RO+) and naive T cells from PBMC. The CDR3, cysteine through phenylalanine, is 10 amino acids long. CDR3 DNA is the only sequence kept; it has 30 bases, read in frame from the first base. CDR1 and CDR2, looked up from the germline V gene, are SQVTM and ANQGSEA. V gives up 7 bases and J gives up 7 bases, and the segment between their germline ends measures 8 bases. This clonotype was picked up many times. Its antigen target is currently unknown. Qualities for individual bases were not recorded, and no much larger clone is one base off.

The rearrangement joined TRBV29-1 to TRBJ2-1, with no reliable assignment of the D segment. The sample was memory T cells sorted from blood. The cell subset or site tag for this specimen amounts to: CD45RO+ enriched T cells. The source of this sequence is a woman between 50 and 59 years old in good health. The DNA is TGCAGCGGCGGAGAAAATGAGCAGTTCTTC. It encodes CSGGENEQFF.